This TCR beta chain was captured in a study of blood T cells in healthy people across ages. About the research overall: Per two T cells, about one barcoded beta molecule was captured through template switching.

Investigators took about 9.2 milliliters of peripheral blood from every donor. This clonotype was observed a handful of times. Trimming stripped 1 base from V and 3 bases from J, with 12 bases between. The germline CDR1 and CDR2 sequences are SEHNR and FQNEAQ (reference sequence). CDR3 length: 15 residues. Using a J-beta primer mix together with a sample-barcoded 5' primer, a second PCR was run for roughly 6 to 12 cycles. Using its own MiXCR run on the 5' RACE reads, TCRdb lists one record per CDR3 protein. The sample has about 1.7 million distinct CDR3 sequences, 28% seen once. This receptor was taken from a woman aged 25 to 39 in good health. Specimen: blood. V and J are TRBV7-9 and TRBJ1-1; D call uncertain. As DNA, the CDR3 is TGTGCCAGCAGCTTAGTCGGCCTTGGGGACACTGAAGCTTTCTTT. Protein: CASSLVGLGDTEAFF.